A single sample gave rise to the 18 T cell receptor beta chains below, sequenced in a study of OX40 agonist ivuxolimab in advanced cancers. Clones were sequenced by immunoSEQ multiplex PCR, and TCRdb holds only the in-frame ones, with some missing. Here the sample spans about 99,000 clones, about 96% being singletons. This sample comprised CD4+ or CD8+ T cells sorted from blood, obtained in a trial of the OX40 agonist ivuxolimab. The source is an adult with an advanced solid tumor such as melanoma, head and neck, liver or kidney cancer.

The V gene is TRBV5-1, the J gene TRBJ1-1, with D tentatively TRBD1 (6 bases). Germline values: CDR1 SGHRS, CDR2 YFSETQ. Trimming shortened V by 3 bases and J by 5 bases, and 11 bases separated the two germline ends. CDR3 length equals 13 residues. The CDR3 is CASSSPDSTEAFF. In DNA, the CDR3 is TGCGCCAGCAGCTCCCCGGACAGTACTGAAGCTTTCTTT.

This CDR3 is CASGLAGGVDTEAFF. The CDR3 DNA follows: TGTGCTAGTGGTTTGGCTGGCGGAGTGGACACTGAAGCTTTCTTT. The V gene is TRBV12-5, the J gene TRBJ1-1; D is ambiguous. Trimming shortened V by 1 base and J by 3 bases, and 12 bases separated the two germline ends. In germline, CDR1 is LGHNT, CDR2 FRNRAP. This CDR3 spans 15 amino acids. The full variable domain, in which reference TRBV12-5 and TRBJ1-1 provide the parts outside the CDR3, is DARVTQTPRHKVTEMGQEVTMRCQPILGHNTVFWYRQTMMQGLELLAYFRNRAPLDDSGMPKDRFSAEMPDATLATLKIQPSEPRDSAVYFCASGLAGGVDTEAFFGQGTRLTVV.

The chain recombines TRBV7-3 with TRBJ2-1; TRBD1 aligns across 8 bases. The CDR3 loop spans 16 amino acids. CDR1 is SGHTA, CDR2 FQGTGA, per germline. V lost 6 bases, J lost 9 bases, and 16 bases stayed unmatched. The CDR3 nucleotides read TGTGCCAGCAGAGACTTCCCGGACAGGGATCGCGGTGAGCAGTTCTTC. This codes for CASRDFPDRDRGEQFF.

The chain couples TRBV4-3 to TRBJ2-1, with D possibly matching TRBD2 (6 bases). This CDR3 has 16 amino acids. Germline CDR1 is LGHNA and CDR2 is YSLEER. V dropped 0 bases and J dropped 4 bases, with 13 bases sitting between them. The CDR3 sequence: CASSQDGASVYNEQFF. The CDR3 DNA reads TGCGCCAGCAGCCAAGATGGGGCTAGCGTTTACAATGAGCAGTTCTTC.

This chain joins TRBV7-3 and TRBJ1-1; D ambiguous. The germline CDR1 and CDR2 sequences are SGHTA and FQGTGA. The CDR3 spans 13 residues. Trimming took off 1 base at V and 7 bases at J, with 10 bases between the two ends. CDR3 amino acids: CASSLNSRDEAFF. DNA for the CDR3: TGTGCCAGCAGCTTAAATAGTAGGGATGAAGCTTTCTTT. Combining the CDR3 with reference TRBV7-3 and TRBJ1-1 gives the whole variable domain GAGVSQTPSNKVTEKGKYVELRCDPISGHTALYWYRQSLGQGPEFLIYFQGTGAADDSGLPNDRFFAVRPEGSVSTLKIQRTERGDSAVYLCASSLNSRDEAFFGQGTRLTVV.

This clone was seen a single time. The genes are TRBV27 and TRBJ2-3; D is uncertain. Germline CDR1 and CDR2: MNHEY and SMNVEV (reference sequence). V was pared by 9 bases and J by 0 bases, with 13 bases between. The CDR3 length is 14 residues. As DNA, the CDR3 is TGTGCCAGTTGGCGGTCCTATAGCACAGATACGCAGTATTTT. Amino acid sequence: CASWRSYSTDTQYF.

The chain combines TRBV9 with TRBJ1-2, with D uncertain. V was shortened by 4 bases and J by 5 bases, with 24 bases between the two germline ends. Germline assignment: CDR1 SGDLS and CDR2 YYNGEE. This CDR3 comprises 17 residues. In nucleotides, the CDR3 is TGTGCCAGCAGCCCCCGGGCGCTGGCCGGAGATCTTTATGGCTACACCTTC. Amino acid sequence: CASSPRALAGDLYGYTF.

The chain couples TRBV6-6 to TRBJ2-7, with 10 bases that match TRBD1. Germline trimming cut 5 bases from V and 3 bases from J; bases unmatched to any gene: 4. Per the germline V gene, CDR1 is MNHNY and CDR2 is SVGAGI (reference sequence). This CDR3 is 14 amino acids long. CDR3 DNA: TGTGCCAGCAGTACGGGGACAGGGGTCTACGAGCAGTACTTC. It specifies CASSTGTGVYEQYF.

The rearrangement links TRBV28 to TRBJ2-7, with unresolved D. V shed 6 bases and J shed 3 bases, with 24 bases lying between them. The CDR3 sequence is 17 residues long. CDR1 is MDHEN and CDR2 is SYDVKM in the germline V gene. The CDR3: CASSTKRIGRARYEQYF. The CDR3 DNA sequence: TGTGCCAGCAGCACAAAAAGGATTGGCAGAGCCCGCTACGAGCAGTACTTC.

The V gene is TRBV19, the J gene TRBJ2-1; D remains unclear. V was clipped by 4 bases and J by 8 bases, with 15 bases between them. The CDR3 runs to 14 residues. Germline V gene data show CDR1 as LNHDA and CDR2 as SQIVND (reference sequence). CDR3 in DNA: TGTGCCAGTAGTAACATCCGTATGACCGATGAGCAGTTCTTC. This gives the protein CASSNIRMTDEQFF.

Here the CDR3 DNA reads TGCGCCAGCAGTAGAGTAAGCCCTGTCGGCTACACCTTC. Encoded protein: CASSRVSPVGYTF. The genes are TRBV23-1 and TRBJ1-2; D not certain. TRBV23-1 is flagged as an ORF with uncertain function. The V and J ends lost 5 bases and 8 bases respectively, with 15 bases between them. There are 13 residues in the CDR3.

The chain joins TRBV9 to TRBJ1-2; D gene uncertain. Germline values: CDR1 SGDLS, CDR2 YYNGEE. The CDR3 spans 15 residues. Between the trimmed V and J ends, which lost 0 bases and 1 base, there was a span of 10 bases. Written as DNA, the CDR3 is TGTGCCAGCAGCGTAGATGGCAGTGATAACTATGGCTACACCTTC. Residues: CASSVDGSDNYGYTF.

The CDR3 nucleotides are TGTGCCAGCAGCTCGGACGGTCATTCACCCCTCCACTTT. This codes for CASSSDGHSPLHF. This chain joins TRBV13 and TRBJ1-6; D not certain. Trimming took off 4 bases at V and 8 bases at J, with 9 bases between the two ends. Per the germline V gene, CDR1 is PRHDT and CDR2 is FYEKMQ (reference sequence). This CDR3 is 13 amino acids long.

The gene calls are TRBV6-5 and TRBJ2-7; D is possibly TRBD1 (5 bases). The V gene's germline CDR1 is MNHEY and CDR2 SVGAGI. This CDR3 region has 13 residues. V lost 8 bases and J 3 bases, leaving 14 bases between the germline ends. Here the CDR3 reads CASSPGFSYEQYF. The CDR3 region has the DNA TGTGCCAGCTCCCCAGGGTTCAGCTACGAGCAGTACTTC.

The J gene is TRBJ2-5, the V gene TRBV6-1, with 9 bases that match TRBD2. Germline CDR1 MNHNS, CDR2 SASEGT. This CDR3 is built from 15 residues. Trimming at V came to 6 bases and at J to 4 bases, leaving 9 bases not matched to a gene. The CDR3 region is CASSNLAGRGETQYF. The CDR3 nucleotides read TGTGCCAGCAGCAATCTAGCGGGGCGAGGAGAGACCCAGTACTTC.

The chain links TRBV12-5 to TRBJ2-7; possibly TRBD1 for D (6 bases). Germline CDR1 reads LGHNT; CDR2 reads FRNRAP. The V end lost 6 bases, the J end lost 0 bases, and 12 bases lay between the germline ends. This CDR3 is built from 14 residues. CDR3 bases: TGTGCTAGTGGCCCCTCGGACAGCTCCTACGAGCAGTACTTC. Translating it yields CASGPSDSSYEQYF.

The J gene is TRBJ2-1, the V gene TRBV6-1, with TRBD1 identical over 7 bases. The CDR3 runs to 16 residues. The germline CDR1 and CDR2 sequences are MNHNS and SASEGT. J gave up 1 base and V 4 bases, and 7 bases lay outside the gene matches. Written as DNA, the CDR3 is TGTGCCAGCAGTGGGGGACAGAGACCTTCCTACAATGAGCAGTTCTTC. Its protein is CASSGGQRPSYNEQFF.

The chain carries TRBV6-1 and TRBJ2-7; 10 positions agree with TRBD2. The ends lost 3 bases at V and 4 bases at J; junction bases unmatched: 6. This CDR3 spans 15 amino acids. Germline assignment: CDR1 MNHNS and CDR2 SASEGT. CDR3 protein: CASSDPSGRPYEQYF. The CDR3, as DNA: TGTGCCAGCAGTGACCCTAGCGGGAGACCTTACGAGCAGTACTTC.